This T cell receptor beta chain was obtained from a study of blood T cell repertoires in COVID-19. Study information: The United States, Italy and Spain were the sources of the acute and convalescent COVID-19 samples. Sources were T cells, B-cell-depleted T cells, or PBMCs; the material itself was cDNA or gDNA.

The CDR3 spans 13 residues. Germline V gene lookup returns CDR1 SGHNT and CDR2 YYREEE (reference sequence). V shed 3 bases and J shed 7 bases, with 13 bases lying between them. Under the authors' procedure: By means of reference gene primer amplification, nucleated cell counts were estimated. Data came from immunoSEQ multiplex PCR; TCRdb stores just in-frame clones and leaves some out. For V, J and clone size, that table is used; D and trimming come from the DNA. The sample holds fewer than 100,000 clones; 82% are singletons and the top ten take roughly 11%. Sequenced: peripheral blood. This receptor was identified in a man in his fifties with acute or convalescent COVID-19. The chain joins TRBV5-4 to TRBJ1-2; TRBD1 is a possible D gene (5 bases). The CDR3 reads CASSSFQGSGYTF. For the CDR3, the DNA is TGTGCCAGCAGCTCCTTCCAGGGAAGTGGCTACACCTTC.